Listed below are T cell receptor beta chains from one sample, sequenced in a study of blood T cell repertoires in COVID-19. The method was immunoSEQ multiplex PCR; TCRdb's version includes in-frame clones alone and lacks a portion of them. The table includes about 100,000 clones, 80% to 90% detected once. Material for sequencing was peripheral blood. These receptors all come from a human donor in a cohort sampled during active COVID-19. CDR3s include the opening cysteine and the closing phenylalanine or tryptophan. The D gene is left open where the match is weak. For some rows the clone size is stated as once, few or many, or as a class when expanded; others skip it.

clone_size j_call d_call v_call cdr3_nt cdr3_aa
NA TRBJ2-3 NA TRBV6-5 TGTGCCAGCTGTAGCGGTAGCACAGATACGCAGTATTTT CASCSGSTDTQYF
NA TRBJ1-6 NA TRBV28 TGTGCCAGCCAGCCCAGGGGTGAAAATTCACCCCTCCACTTT CASQPRGENSPLHF
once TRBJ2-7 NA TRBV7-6 TGTGCCAGCAGCTTAGCGTTGGGCCAGAGTCTGGCCTACGAGCAGTACTTC CASSLALGQSLAYEQYF
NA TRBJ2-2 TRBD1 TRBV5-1 TGCGCCAGCAGCTTGAAATTACCGGGACAGGGGAACACCGGGGAGCTGTTTTTT CASSLKLPGQGNTGELFF
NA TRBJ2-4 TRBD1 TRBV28 TGTGCCAGCTCGACAGGGGGCTTGAGATTGGCCAAAAACATTCAGTACTTC CASSTGGLRLAKNIQYF
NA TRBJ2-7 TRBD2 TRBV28 TGTGCCAGTGCTAGCGGGGGTCACTACGAGCAGTACTTC CASASGGHYEQYF
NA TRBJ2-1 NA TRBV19 TGTGCCAGTAGTATCGCAGGTGTGCTTTACAATGAGCAGTTCTTC CASSIAGVLYNEQFF
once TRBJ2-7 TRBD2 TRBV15 TGTGCCACCAGCAGAGACCTTAGCGGGAGAGCTCCCTACGAGCAGTACTTC CATSRDLSGRAPYEQYF
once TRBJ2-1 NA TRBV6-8 TGTGCCAGCAGTTTTGGGACTCCCTACAATGAGCAGTTCTTC CASSFGTPYNEQFF
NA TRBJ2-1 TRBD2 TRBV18 TGTGCCAGCTCACCACCGCGCGGGAGCTCCTACAATGAGCAGTTCTTC CASSPPRGSSYNEQFF
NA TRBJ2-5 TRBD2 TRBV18 TGTGCCAGCTCTCAAACCGGGACTAGCGGAACGTACCAAGAGACCCAGTACTTC CASSQTGTSGTYQETQYF
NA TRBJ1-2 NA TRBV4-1 TGCGCCAGCAGCACACTGCAGGGACTCGACTATGGCTACACCTTC CASSTLQGLDYGYTF
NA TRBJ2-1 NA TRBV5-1 TGCGCCAGCAGCACCAGGACTAGAGGAGGGGGCAATGAGCAGTTCTTC CASSTRTRGGGNEQFF
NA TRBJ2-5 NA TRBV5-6 TGTGCCAGCAGCCCCCCTACCCAAGAGACCCAGTACTTC CASSPPTQETQYF
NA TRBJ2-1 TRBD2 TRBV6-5 TGTGCCAGCAGGACTAGCGGGAGAAGGAATGAGCAGTTCTTC CASRTSGRRNEQFF
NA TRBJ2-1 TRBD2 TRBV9 TGTGCCAGCAGCGTAGAACTAGCGCTGCATGAGCAGTTCTTC CASSVELALHEQFF
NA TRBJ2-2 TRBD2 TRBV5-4 TGTGCCAGCAGCTTCGCTAGCGGGAGAAGTACCGGGGAGCTGTTTTTT CASSFASGRSTGELFF
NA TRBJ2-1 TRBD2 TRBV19 TGTGCCAGTAGTTTCTCCACTAGCGATTACAATGAGCAGTTCTTC CASSFSTSDYNEQFF
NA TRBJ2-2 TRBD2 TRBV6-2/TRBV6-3 TGTGCCAGCAGTTCCGGACTAGCGGGAGAGGACGTCACCGGGGAGCTGTTTTTT CASSSGLAGEDVTGELFF
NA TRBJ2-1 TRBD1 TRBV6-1 TGTGCCAGCAGTGACGGTCGTAGGAACAGGGGATACGATGAGCAGTTCTTC CASSDGRRNRGYDEQFF
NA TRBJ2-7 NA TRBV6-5 TGTGCCAGCAGTTCTTATTCCCGTGAGCAGTACTTC CASSSYSREQYF
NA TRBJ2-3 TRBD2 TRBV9 TGTGCCAGCAGCCCGGGACTAGCGGGAGTTCATGCAGCGGATACGCAGTATTTT CASSPGLAGVHAADTQYF
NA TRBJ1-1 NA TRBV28 TGTGCCAGCAGCCAACACGAAAACACTGAAGCTTTCTTT CASSQHENTEAFF
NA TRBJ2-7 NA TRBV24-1 TGTGCCACCAGTGATTTCGGAGACAGCCACTACGAGCAGTACTTC CATSDFGDSHYEQYF
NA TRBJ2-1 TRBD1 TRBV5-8 TGTGCCAGCAGCTTGGGACAGGGGTCCGTTGATGAGCAGTTCTTC CASSLGQGSVDEQFF
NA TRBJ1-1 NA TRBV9 TGTGCCAGCAGCGTAGAGGCCCCTGGTAACAGGGCGAACACTGAAGCTTTCTTT CASSVEAPGNRANTEAFF
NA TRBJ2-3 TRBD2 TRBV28 TGTGCCAGCAGTGGAAGCGGGAGCTACACAGATACGCAGTATTTT CASSGSGSYTDTQYF
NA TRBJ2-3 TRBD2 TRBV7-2 TGTGCCAGCAGCTCTTCGCGGGAGGTTTTTAAAGATACGCAGTATTTT CASSSSREVFKDTQYF
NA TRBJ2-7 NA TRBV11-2 TGTGCCAGCAGCCTCCAAGCACATATCCTACGAGGGCAGTACTTC CASSLQAHILRGQYF
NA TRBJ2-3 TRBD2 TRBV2 TGTGCCAGCAGTGACGTGCGGGGGGCGTTGAGCACAGATACGCAGTATTTT CASSDVRGALSTDTQYF
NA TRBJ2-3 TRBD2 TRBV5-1 TGCGCCAGCAGCTTGATGGCTAGCGGGATCGCGGATACGCAGTATTTT CASSLMASGIADTQYF
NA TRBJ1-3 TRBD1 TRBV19 TGTGCCAGTAGTATGGGACAGCACTCTGGAAACACCATATATTTT CASSMGQHSGNTIYF
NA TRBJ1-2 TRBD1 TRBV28 TGTGCCAGCAGTTACGGCCAGGGGGAAGGCTACACCTTC CASSYGQGEGYTF
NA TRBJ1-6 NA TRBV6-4 TGTGCCAGCAGTGCGAGGACAGATAATTCACCCCTCCACTTT CASSARTDNSPLHF
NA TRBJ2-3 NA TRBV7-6 TGTGCCAGCAGCTCTGGCGGCATCACAGATACGCAGTATTTT CASSSGGITDTQYF
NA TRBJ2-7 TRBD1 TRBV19 TGTGCCAGTAGTCCCGCGAGCCCGGGACAGGGGGCGTACGAGCAGTACTTC CASSPASPGQGAYEQYF
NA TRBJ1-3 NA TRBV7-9 TGTGCCAGCAGCCCCAGCGCTGTCTCTGGAAACACCATATATTTT CASSPSAVSGNTIYF
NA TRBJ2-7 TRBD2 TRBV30 TGTGCCTGGAGTCGCGGGGGACCCGGCGAGCAGTACTTC CAWSRGGPGEQYF
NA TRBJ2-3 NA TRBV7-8 TGTGCCAGCAGCTTACGGCTAGGTCTCGGCACAGATACGCAGTATTTT CASSLRLGLGTDTQYF
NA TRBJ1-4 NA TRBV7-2 TGTGCCAGCAGCTCCCGACCGGGAGGTAATGAAAAACTGTTTTTT CASSSRPGGNEKLFF
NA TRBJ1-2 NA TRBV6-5 TGTGCCAGCCAACTGGACAGCTCCCTAAACTATGGCTACACCTTC CASQLDSSLNYGYTF
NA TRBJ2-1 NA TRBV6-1 TGTGCCAGCAGTGACCTCCTAGACGCTGAGACCCACAATGAGCAGTTCTTC CASSDLLDAETHNEQFF
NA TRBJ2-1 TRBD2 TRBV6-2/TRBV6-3 TGTGCCAGCAGTTATTCTAGCGGGACCTACAATGAGCAGTTCTTC CASSYSSGTYNEQFF
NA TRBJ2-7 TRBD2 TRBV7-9 TGTGCCAGCGCCCCGTCGGGGGGGTACGAGCAGTACTTC CASAPSGGYEQYF
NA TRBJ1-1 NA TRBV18 TGTGCCAGCTCACCTCAACCAGACTTTCGGGAGGCTTTCTTT CASSPQPDFREAFF
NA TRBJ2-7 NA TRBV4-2 TGTGCCAGCAGCCAAGTTTCGGGGGAGGCGACCTACGAGCAGTACTTC CASSQVSGEATYEQYF
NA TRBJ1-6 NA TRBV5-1 TGCGCCAGCAGCTTGACAGGCCCCAATTCACCCCTCCACTTT CASSLTGPNSPLHF
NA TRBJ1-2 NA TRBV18 TGTGCCAGCTCACCCTCGACAGTTAACTATGGCTACACCTTC CASSPSTVNYGYTF
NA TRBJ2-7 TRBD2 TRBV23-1 TGCGCCAGCAGTGAACTCTTGGCGGGAGCGATCCCCCACGAGCAGTACTTC CASSELLAGAIPHEQYF
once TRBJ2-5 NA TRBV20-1 TGCAGTGCTAGTGCCCTGGGGGCCTGGGAGACCCAGTACTTC CSASALGAWETQYF
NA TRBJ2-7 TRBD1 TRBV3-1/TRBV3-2 TGTGCCAGCAGCCAACCTCGGACAGGGGTCCCCTACGAGCAGTACTTC CASSQPRTGVPYEQYF
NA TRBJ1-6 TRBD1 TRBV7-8 TGTGCCAGCAGCCACCGCTTGACAGGGACCGAAAATTCACCCCTCCACTTT CASSHRLTGTENSPLHF
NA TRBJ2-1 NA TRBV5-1 TGCGCCAGCAGCCCAGATTCGGGAGTGGGATACAATGAGCAGTTCTTC CASSPDSGVGYNEQFF
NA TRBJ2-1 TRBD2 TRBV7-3 TGTGCCAGCAGCCCCTCACTAGCGGGAGTGAATGAGCAGTTCTTC CASSPSLAGVNEQFF
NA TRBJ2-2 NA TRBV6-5 TGTGCCAGCAGTTATTCTACCTCGAACACCGGGGAGCTGTTTTTT CASSYSTSNTGELFF